This T cell receptor beta chain was found in a study of blood T cell repertoires in COVID-19 (TCRdb year 2020). As for the study more broadly: Samples from collaborators originated in the United States, Italy and Spain and spanned both the acute and convalescent phases of COVID-19. The prospective study material was composed of cDNA or gDNA derived from T cells, B-cell-depleted T cells, or PBMCs. The dataset comprised deeply sampled blood TCRbeta repertoires from subjects exposed to, actively infected with, or recovered from COVID-19. The repertoires were released in a freely available public database meant as a resource for research on the immune response to SARS-CoV-2. The samples were drawn from the first 160 participants of the ongoing ImmuneRACE study and from 1,200 or so subjects provided by 6 global collaborators. A de-identified subject ID, COVID-19 status, age in years and sex were almost always included in the sample metadata. Where available, HLA class I and class II types were obtained from metadata supplied by the sample provider rather than from assay-based typing.

Of note for this clone: No cognate antigen has been identified for it. Per-base qualities were not stored, and no clone one base away is much larger.

The immunoSEQ Assay, a bias-controlled multiplex PCR, was used to amplify TCRbeta CDR3 regions from genomic DNA. Processing in the source paper ran as follows. The number of nucleated cells in each sample was estimated from the amplification of reference gene primers within the assay. To quantify the absolute abundance of each unique TCRbeta CDR3 rearrangement, sequence reads were collapsed and filtered. For each sample, productive Simpson clonality was calculated by taking the square root of Simpson's diversity index across productive rearrangements. The immuneACCESS repertoire file appears here via TCRdb, limited to in-frame rearrangements. These files lack a portion of the clones; in checked studies, under half of the deficit traces to unresolved V genes, and the cause of the others is not known. The V and J calls and clone size are taken from that table; D and trimming were inferred from the DNA. The sample yields 100,000 to 140,000 clones; 80% to 85% were counted once. About 4.3% of the sample is in the top ten clones.

Collaborating institutions collected whole blood in K2EDTA tubes following their own protocols. For TCRbeta analysis, collaborator samples were shipped as frozen whole blood, as isolated PBMCs, or as DNA extracted from either sample type. The paper as a whole reports these results and caveats: Clinical and demographic metadata were provided uncurated, with the amount varying by source and participant.

The germline V gene encodes CDR1 LNHDA and CDR2 SQIVND (reference sequence). Ends trimmed: V by 4 bases, J by 7 bases; bases unmatched to a gene: 7. Its CDR3 holds 16 amino acids, cysteine through phenylalanine. CDR3 DNA is the only sequence kept; it has 48 bases, read in frame from the first base. This TCR came from a man aged 65 to 85 with acute or convalescent COVID-19. Recombination joined TRBV19 with TRBJ1-6; 10 middle bases align to TRBD1. The sequencing input was peripheral blood. The CDR3 region has the sequence CASSTHGTGENSPLHF. The nucleotide sequence is given as TGTGCCAGTAGTACCCACGGGACAGGGGAAAATTCACCCCTCCACTTT.